This TCR beta chain was documented in a study of early T cells in non-severe SARS-CoV-2 infection. Individual cDNA molecules carried attached unique molecular identifiers. MiXCR, applied by TCRdb to the 5' RACE reads, yields one record per CDR3 protein. Counted here are some 64,000 distinct CDR3 sequences, just over 20% occurring once; the ten biggest clones make up about 17%. Germline CDR1 reads SGHNT; CDR2 reads YYREEE (reference sequence). This CDR3 contains 15 residues. Trimming stripped 0 bases from V and 3 bases from J, with 12 bases between. This receptor was identified in an adult who was a healthcare worker with PCR-confirmed SARS-CoV-2 infection or an uninfected control (not recorded which). The gene calls are TRBV5-4 and TRBJ1-2; the D is unclear. Material: whole blood, obtained at baseline. CDR3 in amino acids: CASSLGNERYYGYTF. In nucleotides, the CDR3 is TGTGCCAGCAGCTTGGGGAACGAAAGGTACTATGGCTACACCTTC.